This record looks at one T cell receptor (beta chain) sequence and its context. What it recognizes is unknown. The junction and the germline gene differ at one end; a read error may be behind it. The data stem from a study of tumor and adjacent non-tumor tissue in lung cancer. CDR1 and CDR2 (germline): SQVTM, ANQGSEA. CDR3 length equals 14 residues. RNA was extracted from bulk tissue without any cell sorting. Study-wide findings and caveats: Higher tumor TCR diversity was associated with shorter survival. TCR diversity was significantly greater in tumor than normal lung tissue. Tumor repertoires had a smaller top 100 clone share than normal lung.

TCRbeta libraries were built with three rounds of nested PCR, modified from ARM-PCR. TCRdb fed the multiplex PCR reads into MiXCR, producing one record per CDR3 protein. The sample lists 65,000 to 95,000 distinct CDR3 sequences, over 75% occurring once. Sequencing input: lung tumor tissue. The chain carries TRBV29-1 and TRBJ1-1; no definite D call. This TCR came from a woman aged 45-59 years with non-small cell lung cancer. CDR3 loop: CSVGEGPMNAEAFF. The CDR3 DNA reads TGCAGCGTTGGGGAGGGTCCGATGAACGCTGAAGCTTTCTTC.